These T cell receptor beta chains were read from a single sample in a study of blood T cells in healthy people across ages. TCRdb reprocessed the 5' RACE reads with MiXCR, giving one entry per CDR3 protein. The sample includes 800,000 to 900,000 distinct CDR3 sequences, about 59% of them seen just once. What was sequenced was blood. These TCRs come from a man aged 30 to 39 in good health. CDR3s include the opening cysteine and the closing phenylalanine or tryptophan. D genes are given only for firm matches. Size is stated for part of the rows, as once, few or many counts, or as a class when the clone is expanded.

TRBV29-1	TRBJ2-3	NA	few	TGCAGCGGAGTGCCACAACAGGATTCCACAGATACGCAGTATTTT	CSGVPQQDSTDTQYF
TRBV29-1	TRBJ2-3	NA	once	TGCAGCGTGGGGGTTGTGGGCTTGAGCACAGATACGCAGTATTTT	CSVGVVGLSTDTQYF
TRBV9	TRBJ2-4	NA	NA	TGTGCCAGCAGCGTAGCGGGAGCCAAAAACATTCAGTACTTC	CASSVAGAKNIQYF
TRBV5-5	TRBJ2-3	NA	NA	TGTGCCAGCAGCTTGGCCGGGGGCCGTACAAGCACAGATACGCAGTATTTT	CASSLAGGRTSTDTQYF
TRBV29-1	TRBJ2-1	TRBD1	NA	TGCAGCGTTGACGACAGGGGGTGGAATGAGCAGTTCTTC	CSVDDRGWNEQFF
TRBV20-1	TRBJ2-5	TRBD2	NA	TGCAGTGCTAGAGCTCGCGGGGGGGCCGTATCACGGGAGACCCAGTACTTC	CSARARGGAVSRETQYF
TRBV12-3/TRBV12-4	TRBJ2-1	TRBD2	NA	TGTGCCAGCAGTTTGAATAGCGGGGGGCCTCGGGGGCAGTTCTTC	CASSLNSGGPRGQFF
TRBV29-1	TRBJ2-7	NA	NA	TGCAGCGTTGATGCCGAGGGGGCCTACGAGCAGTACTTC	CSVDAEGAYEQYF
TRBV15	TRBJ2-1	NA	NA	TGTGCCACCAGCAGAGATTATGAGCAGTTCTTC	CATSRDYEQFF
TRBV6-5	TRBJ2-6	NA	NA	TGTGCCAGCCTGAGAGTTGGGGCCAACGTCCTGACTTTC	CASLRVGANVLTF
TRBV9	TRBJ2-7	NA	NA	TGTGCCAGCAGCGTCCAAGGCGGGCGTATGAACGAGCAGTACTTC	CASSVQGGRMNEQYF
TRBV12-3/TRBV12-4	TRBJ2-7	NA	NA	TGTGCCAGCAGCTTGGGCCCTGGATACGAGCAGTACTTC	CASSLGPGYEQYF
TRBV6-2/TRBV6-3	TRBJ2-1	NA	NA	TGTGCCAGCAGGGGTGGGACATTAGAAGCCAATGAGCAGTTCTTC	CASRGGTLEANEQFF
TRBV2	TRBJ2-3	NA	NA	TGTGCCAGCACCCCCAGGGGCTTAGTTGATACGCAGTATTTT	CASTPRGLVDTQYF
TRBV5-1	TRBJ2-7	TRBD1	few	TGCGCCAGCAGCTTAGAACCGGGACAGCGAAACTACGAGCAGTACTTC	CASSLEPGQRNYEQYF
TRBV28	TRBJ2-3	TRBD2	NA	TGTGCCAGCAGGGGAGCGGGGGCTAGCACAGATACGCAGTATTTT	CASRGAGASTDTQYF
TRBV6-2/TRBV6-3	TRBJ2-7	NA	NA	TGTGCCAGCAGTACTTACTTGGGGTCCCACGAGCAGTACTTC	CASSTYLGSHEQYF
TRBV20-1	TRBJ2-3	TRBD2	NA	TGCAGTGCTGAAAGACTAGCGGGGGGTTACAGCACAGATACGCAGTATTTT	CSAERLAGGYSTDTQYF
TRBV6-4	TRBJ2-1	NA	NA	TGTGCCAGCAGTGACCAGCCCGGGTCCTCTAGTGAGCAGTTCTTC	CASSDQPGSSSEQFF
TRBV7-9	TRBJ2-7	NA	NA	TGTGCCAGCACCCGAATTGACCGTTACGAGCAGTACTTC	CASTRIDRYEQYF
TRBV4-3	TRBJ2-1	NA	NA	TGCGTCAGCAGCCATGCCCGGACAGACAATGAGCAGTTCTTC	CVSSHARTDNEQFF
TRBV18	TRBJ1-2	NA	NA	TGTACCAGCTCACCAACCCAGCCAGGAGGGACTAACTATGGCTACACCTTC	CTSSPTQPGGTNYGYTF
TRBV27	TRBJ1-5	NA	few	TGTGCCAGCAGAGCAAGACTAAGCAATCAGCCCCAGCATTTT	CASRARLSNQPQHF
TRBV4-3	TRBJ2-1	NA	NA	TGCGCCAGCAGCCAAAGCCCCAGGGGCAATGAGCAGTTCTTC	CASSQSPRGNEQFF
TRBV12-3/TRBV12-4	TRBJ2-4	NA	NA	TGTGCCAGCAGTCCCCTGGGCGGGAACATTCAGTACTTC	CASSPLGGNIQYF
TRBV13	TRBJ2-5	NA	NA	TGTGCCAGCAGCCCAAAACAGGGGGGGAAAGAGACCCAGTACTTC	CASSPKQGGKETQYF
TRBV3-1	TRBJ2-2	NA	once	TGTGCCAGCAGCCAAGGACGAAGGCGCACCGGGGAGCTGTTTTTT	CASSQGRRRTGELFF
TRBV20-1	TRBJ2-7	NA	NA	TGCAGTGCTAGAGACCGAGACTATTCCTACGAGCAGTACTTC	CSARDRDYSYEQYF
TRBV20-1	TRBJ2-7	TRBD2	NA	TGCAGTGCTGATCTTAGCGGGGGGCCTTACGAGCAGTACTTC	CSADLSGGPYEQYF
TRBV6-2/TRBV6-3	TRBJ1-1	NA	NA	TGTGCCAGCAGTTACCCAGGGACACTCGCTGAAGCTTTCTTT	CASSYPGTLAEAFF
TRBV6-6	TRBJ1-2	TRBD1	NA	TGTGCCAGCAGCGACAGGGCAACATGGGGGGGCTACACCTTC	CASSDRATWGGYTF
TRBV7-2	TRBJ2-1	TRBD2	NA	TGTGCCAGCAACGAATCGCCGGGACTAGGCCACAATGAGCAGTTCTTC	CASNESPGLGHNEQFF
TRBV27	TRBJ2-6	NA	NA	TGTGCCAGCAGTTTATGGGCGGGGGACACCTCTGGGGCCAACGTCCTGACTTTC	CASSLWAGDTSGANVLTF
TRBV2	TRBJ2-3	NA	many	TGTGCCAGCAGTGAGTCAGGGGTAGGCACAGATACGCAGTATTTT	CASSESGVGTDTQYF
TRBV29-1	TRBJ2-2	NA	NA	TGCAGCGCCACGGACATTCACGGGGAGCTGTTTTTT	CSATDIHGELFF
TRBV27	TRBJ2-7	TRBD1	NA	TGTGCCAGCAAAGACAGGGGCTACTACAATGAGCAGTACTTC	CASKDRGYYNEQYF
TRBV15	TRBJ2-3	TRBD2	NA	TGTGCCACCAGCGGACTAGCGGGGGGGTCCACAGATACGCAGTATTTT	CATSGLAGGSTDTQYF
TRBV20-1	TRBJ2-7	NA	NA	TGCAGTGCAAAGGGGGATTTGACCTACGAGCAGTACTTC	CSAKGDLTYEQYF
TRBV9	TRBJ2-3	NA	few	TGTGCCAGCAGCACCACCGAGGATACGCAGTATTTT	CASSTTEDTQYF
TRBV27	TRBJ2-3	NA	few	TGTGCCAGCAGCCATGGGGGCAGGGTAGGAGATACGCAGTATTTT	CASSHGGRVGDTQYF
TRBV5-1	TRBJ2-3	NA	few	TGCGCCAGCAGCTTATCAAGCGGGTGGGCAGATACGCAGTATTTT	CASSLSSGWADTQYF
TRBV6-6	TRBJ1-1	NA	NA	TGTGCCAGCAGTTACGGCTTTGGAACCACTGAAGCTTTCTTT	CASSYGFGTTEAFF
TRBV7-3	TRBJ2-2	NA	NA	TGTGCCAGCAGCCCGGGACGGTTGAACACCGGGGAGCTGTTTTTT	CASSPGRLNTGELFF
TRBV7-3	TRBJ2-3	NA	once	TGTGCCAGCAGCCAAAATCCGGATACGCAGTATTTT	CASSQNPDTQYF
TRBV20-1	TRBJ1-5	NA	NA	TGCAGTGCTACCATCCTGTGGAGCAATCAGCCCCAGCATTTT	CSATILWSNQPQHF
TRBV12-3/TRBV12-4	TRBJ2-5	NA	many	TGTGCCAGCAGTTTTGAGGGGGAGACCCAGTACTTC	CASSFEGETQYF
TRBV6-2/TRBV6-3	TRBJ2-1	NA	few	TGTGCCAGCAGTTACTCGGGGTCAGGGTATGACAATGAGCAGTTCTTC	CASSYSGSGYDNEQFF
TRBV3-1	TRBJ1-2	NA	once	TGTGCCAGCAGCCACCTAGGGAGGGATGGCTACACCTTC	CASSHLGRDGYTF
TRBV12-3/TRBV12-4	TRBJ1-4	NA	NA	TGTGCCAGCAGTCGGGTCTCAACTAATGAAAAACTGTTTTTT	CASSRVSTNEKLFF
TRBV20-1	TRBJ1-6	NA	NA	TGCAGTGCTAGCCGCCGGACAGTAAATTCACCCCTCCACTTT	CSASRRTVNSPLHF
TRBV24-1	TRBJ2-1	NA	NA	TGTGCCACCAGTGAACCGGAGAGCCCCTACAATGAGCGGTTCTTC	CATSEPESPYNERFF
TRBV6-2/TRBV6-3	TRBJ1-2	NA	NA	TGTGCCAGCAGTTACCCCGGGACGGAGATGAAGGCCCGCTCCGGTGGCTACACCTTC	CASSYPGTEMKARSGGYTF
TRBV11-1	TRBJ2-5	TRBD2	NA	TGTGCCAGCAGCTTAGCAGCGGGGGGTGTTGGGACCCAGTACTTC	CASSLAAGGVGTQYF
TRBV9	TRBJ2-3	TRBD2	NA	TGTGCCAGCAGCGTCGAGGGACTAGTATCGGATACGCAGTATTTT	CASSVEGLVSDTQYF
TRBV7-3	TRBJ2-1	TRBD2	NA	TGTGCCAGCAGCCCGGGGGGGCCGGTCAATGAGCAGTTCTTC	CASSPGGPVNEQFF
TRBV4-1	TRBJ2-7	TRBD2	few	TGTGCCAGCAGCAGGACTAGCGGCTACGAGCAGTACTTC	CASSRTSGYEQYF
TRBV27	TRBJ2-3	NA	NA	TGTGCCAGCAGCCAGGGTTTGACAGATACGCAGTATTTT	CASSQGLTDTQYF
TRBV7-9	TRBJ2-7	NA	NA	TGTGCCAGCAGCATGGATGAGAGGATCTCCGAGCAGTACTTC	CASSMDERISEQYF
TRBV10-3	TRBJ2-3	NA	NA	TGTGCCACGTCGAGTCAAGATACGCAGTATTTT	CATSSQDTQYF